The source of this TCR beta chain is a study of cytomegalovirus exposure and HLA in healthy donors. Trimming stripped 7 bases from V and 4 bases from J, with 17 bases between. The CDR3 runs 15 residues. The germline CDR1 and CDR2 sequences are MNHNS and SASEGT. Amplification used 60 Vbeta primers and 13 Jbeta primers. Libraries were prepared by immunoSEQ multiplex PCR; TCRdb keeps only in-frame clonotypes and omits some of them. The table records about 200,000 clones, around 79% of them present only once. The sequenced material came from PBMCs. The chain links TRBV6-1 to TRBJ1-5; D gene unclear. This TCR derives from a male donor in good health and CMV-seropositive. The CDR3 DNA sequence: TGTGCCAGCATCAAAGACAAGACCCGTAATCAGCCCCAGCATTTT. Protein sequence: CASIKDKTRNQPQHF.